This TCR beta chain derives from a study of a mutant IDH1 vaccine in newly diagnosed glioma. Across the whole study: Patients were started on vaccination 4-6 weeks after radiotherapy alone, or with temozolomide cycles. Sex distribution of treated patients was about 60% male and about 38% female; mean age was about 41 years.

Concerning this clone: Its antigen remains unknown.

Time point denoted: week 47, end of study. What each vaccine dose contained was 300 ug of mutant IDH1 20-mer peptide, accompanied by topical imiquimod. Diagnosis in the donors showed new WHO grade 3 or 4 astrocytomas that were IDH1-mutant and ATRX-lost. The J segment lost 3 bases and the V segment lost 5 bases, leaving 9 bases of the junction unmatched. Germline V gene lookup returns CDR1 LNHDA and CDR2 SQIVND (reference sequence). This CDR3 has 16 residues. Profiled with immunoSEQ multiplex PCR; TCRdb holds only in-frame clones, not every one. Among over 45,000 clones, about 79% were seen once, and the ten largest hold 5.3%.

The sequencing here drew on PBMCs, taken from a glioma patient whose treatment included an IDH1 peptide vaccine. This receptor was taken from a man aged 45 to 65 with glioma. V and J are TRBV19 and TRBJ2-3; 9 bases match TRBD1. CDR3 sequence: CASSSEEDRGTDTQYF. The DNA of the CDR3 is TGTGCCAGTAGTTCCGAGGAGGACAGGGGAACAGATACGCAGTATTTT.